The 26 T cell receptor beta chains listed next were all sequenced from one sample in a study of T cells expressing NK-cell markers. For each CDR3 protein, TCRdb gives one entry from its re-call of the 5' RACE reads, without DNA. The ten most abundant clones cover around 4.9% of a sample with hundreds of thousands of distinct CDR3 sequences. The sequenced material came from blood T cells: a sorted CD56 or NKG2C T cell subset, CD4+ or CD8+ T cells, or bulk PBMC T cells (not recorded which). The receptors stem from a man aged 18 to 69 in good health.

The rearrangement uses TRBV18 and TRBJ2-5. Germline CDR1 reads KGHSH; CDR2 reads LQKENI. This CDR3 is built from 14 residues. CDR3 protein: CASSPPTNQETQYF.

The CDR3 loop reads CASSAGTTGTDTQYF. The V and J genes are TRBV7-7 and TRBJ2-3; TCRdb gives TRBD2 as the D gene, but with no DNA this cannot be confirmed. CDR1 and CDR2 (germline): SSHAT, FNYEAQ (reference sequence). CDR3 length: 15 residues.

The genes are TRBV12-3 or TRBV12-4 and TRBJ2-5. The CDR3 has 13 residues. CDR3 protein: CASSRKSQETQYF.

The chain combines TRBV15 with TRBJ1-1; without DNA, the TCRdb call of TRBD1 cannot be checked. The germline gives CDR1 LNHNV, CDR2 YYDKDF (reference sequence). This CDR3 has 15 amino acids. CDR3: CATSRDFRQDTEAFF.

The V and J genes are TRBV5-1 and TRBJ1-1; the D call from TCRdb, TRBD1, cannot be confirmed without DNA. This CDR3 is built from 14 residues. The germline CDR1 and CDR2 sequences are SGHRS and YFSETQ. CDR3 residues: CASSLAPGATEAFF.

The V and J genes are TRBV6-1 and TRBJ1-6; TCRdb selects TRBD1, and the lack of DNA leaves this call unchecked. This CDR3 comprises 15 residues. CDR1 is MNHNS and CDR2 is SASEGT in the germline V gene. CDR3 amino acids: CASKKGRSYNSPLHF.

V is TRBV5-1 and J is TRBJ2-1; as DNA is missing, the TRBD1 call by TCRdb cannot be tested. CDR1 is SGHRS, CDR2 YFSETQ, per germline. The CDR3 sequence is 16 residues long. CDR3 protein: CASSRPETGAYNEQFF.

The gene calls are TRBV24-1 and TRBJ1-5; TCRdb's assignment of TRBD1 cannot be checked, as there is no DNA. Germline V CDR1 and CDR2: KGHDR, SFDVKD. This CDR3 comprises 14 residues. CDR3 protein: CATSGTDSNQPQHF.

J is TRBJ2-2 and V is TRBV11-2; TCRdb's D call, TRBD1, is unchecked because there is no DNA. The germline CDR1 and CDR2 sequences are SGHAT and FQNNGV. The CDR3 has 20 amino acids. CDR3 amino acids: CASSLDLGWTGGFKTGELFF.

This chain links TRBV18 with TRBJ2-5. Germline CDR1 KGHSH, CDR2 LQKENI. This CDR3 region has 12 residues. CDR3 residues: CASSPDGKTQYF.

V and J are TRBV11-2 and TRBJ2-7. Per germline, CDR1 SGHAT and CDR2 FQNNGV. The CDR3 is 15 amino acids. CDR3 in amino acids: CASSLLSVRSYEQYF.

The chain has TRBV7-9 and TRBJ2-3; the D gene TCRdb calls, TRBD1, cannot be checked with no DNA. In germline, CDR1 is SEHNR, CDR2 FQNEAQ (reference sequence). The CDR3 extends over 16 amino acids. CDR3 loop: CASSIKGTGATDTQYF. The complete variable domain, with remaining parts taken from reference TRBV7-9 and TRBJ2-3, reads DTGVSQNPRHKITKRGQNVTFRCDPISEHNRLYWYRQTLGQGPEFLTYFQNEAQLEKSRLLSDRFSAERPKGSFSTLEIQRTEQGDSAMYLCASSIKGTGATDTQYFGPGTRLTVL.

This chain links TRBV7-9 with TRBJ2-1; the D gene TCRdb calls, TRBD2, cannot be checked with no DNA. In germline, CDR1 is SEHNR, CDR2 FQNEAQ (reference sequence). This CDR3 is 15 amino acids long. The CDR3 spells CASSLTRGLAEEQFF.

J is TRBJ1-3 and V is TRBV29-1; TCRdb indicates TRBD1, and absent DNA this call remains unverified. CDR1 is SQVTM and CDR2 is ANQGSEA in the germline V gene. This CDR3 has 16 residues. CDR3 in amino acids: CSVEKVKRGFGNTIYF.

The chain couples TRBV20-1 to TRBJ2-1; the D gene TCRdb calls, TRBD2, cannot be checked with no DNA. Germline CDR1 DFQATT, CDR2 SNEGSKA (reference sequence). The CDR3 is made up of 15 amino acids. CDR3 region: CSARLAGGGYNEQFF.

The CDR3 spells CASSQDLDTQYF. This chain uses TRBV14 with TRBJ2-3. This CDR3 comprises 12 residues. Germline CDR1 is SGHDN and CDR2 is FVKESK. The whole variable domain, remainder taken from reference TRBV14 and TRBJ2-3, is EAGVTQFPSHSVIEKGQTVTLRCDPISGHDNLYWYRRVMGKEIKFLLHFVKESKQDESGMPNNRFLAERTGGTYSTLKVQPAELEDSGVYFCASSQDLDTQYFGPGTRLTVL.

The J gene is TRBJ2-7, the V gene TRBV5-1; TCRdb's D call of TRBD1 is untestable without DNA. Per germline, CDR1 SGHRS and CDR2 YFSETQ. CDR3 length equals 15 residues. CDR3 sequence reads: CASSFTGVYAYEQYF.

CDR3 protein: CASSLVVLAGDTDTQYF. The chain is built from TRBV5-4 and TRBJ2-3; the TCRdb D gene call, TRBD2, has no DNA to confirm it. This CDR3 comprises 17 residues. Germline CDR1 is SGHNT and CDR2 is YYREEE (reference sequence).

The V gene is TRBV5-6, the J gene TRBJ2-7; TCRdb calls TRBD1, which cannot be checked without DNA. There are 14 residues in the CDR3. CDR1 and CDR2 from the germline V gene are SGHDT and YYEEEE. This CDR3 reads CASSRWDRGYEQYF.

This chain connects TRBV7-6 to TRBJ1-1; without DNA, the TCRdb call of TRBD1 cannot be checked. The V gene's germline CDR1 is SGHVS and CDR2 FNYEAQ. This CDR3 contains 15 residues. This CDR3 is CASSPTRVLGTEAFF.

The CDR3 spells CASSETASKATGELFF. The chain couples TRBV7-9 to TRBJ2-2; as DNA is missing, the TRBD1 call by TCRdb cannot be tested. CDR3 length: 16 amino acids. Per germline, CDR1 SEHNR and CDR2 FQNEAQ (reference sequence).

The V and J genes are TRBV11-3 and TRBJ2-1; TCRdb gives TRBD2 as the D gene, but with no DNA this cannot be confirmed. From germline, CDR1 is SGHNT and CDR2 YENEEA. CDR3 length: 16 residues. CDR3 in amino acids: CASSSAKRGAHNEQFF.

The chain joins TRBV12-3 or TRBV12-4 to TRBJ2-1; TCRdb indicates TRBD1, and absent DNA this call remains unverified. CDR3 size: 17 residues. This CDR3 is CASSPGGSGGSYNEQFF.

V is TRBV4-2 and J is TRBJ2-5. The CDR3 contains 14 residues. The germline CDR1 and CDR2 sequences are LGHNA and YNFKEQ. Here the CDR3 reads CASSARDGVMTQYF.

The rearrangement links TRBV13 to TRBJ2-1; TCRdb's D call of TRBD2 is untestable without DNA. The V gene's germline CDR1 is PRHDT and CDR2 FYEKMQ (reference sequence). The CDR3 runs 15 residues. The chain's CDR3 is CASSKRQASSSEQFF. The full variable domain, with the rest looked up from reference TRBV13 and TRBJ2-1, is AAGVIQSPRHLIKEKRETATLKCYPIPRHDTVYWYQQGPGQDPQFLISFYEKMQSDKGSIPDRFSAQQFSDYHSELNMSSLELGDSALYFCASSKRQASSSEQFFGPGTRLTVL.

This sequence joins TRBV5-5 and TRBJ1-5; TCRdb's D call, TRBD1, is unchecked because there is no DNA. Germline assignment: CDR1 SGHKS and CDR2 YYEKEE (reference sequence). The CDR3 loop spans 15 amino acids. CDR3 sequence: CASSSDTQGTQPQHF.